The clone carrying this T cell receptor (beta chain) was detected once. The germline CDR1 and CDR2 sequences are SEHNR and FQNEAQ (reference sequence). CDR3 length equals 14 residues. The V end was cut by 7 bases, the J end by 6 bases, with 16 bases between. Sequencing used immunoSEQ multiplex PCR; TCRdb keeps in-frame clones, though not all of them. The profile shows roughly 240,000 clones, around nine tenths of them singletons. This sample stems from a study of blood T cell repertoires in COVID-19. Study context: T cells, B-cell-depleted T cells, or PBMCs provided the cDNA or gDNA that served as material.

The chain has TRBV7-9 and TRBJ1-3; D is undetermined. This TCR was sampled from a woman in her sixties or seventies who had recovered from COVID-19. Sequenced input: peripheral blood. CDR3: CASTLTAAENTIYF. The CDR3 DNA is TGTGCCAGCACTCTTACAGCGGCGGAAAACACCATATATTTT.